The sample holds a few counts of the clone carrying this T cell receptor (beta chain). Its antigen remains unidentified. The PCR employed 60 Vbeta primers together with 13 Jbeta primers. Profiled with immunoSEQ multiplex PCR; TCRdb holds only in-frame clones, not every one. This sample carries around 260,000 clones, about 80% of them seen once, and the ten largest clones take about 0.3%. These data are taken from a study of cytomegalovirus exposure and HLA in healthy donors. For the study at large: Within an early data release were 65 million to 90 million unique TCRs drawn from HLA-typed donors.

This CDR3 contains 12 residues. V was shortened by 6 bases and J by 4 bases, with 10 bases between the two germline ends. Germline values: CDR1 SNHLY, CDR2 FYNNEI. Study findings and constraints: In a later analysis, at a false discovery rate of 0.05, about 16,000 TCR beta sequences matched HLA alleles. About 87% or about 30% of the time was how often most TCR beta V segments were productive, according to an earlier analysis.

This clonotype was sampled from a girl aged 2 to 10 in good health and CMV-seronegative. The sequenced sample was PBMCs. The chain has TRBV2 and TRBJ2-7; D is ambiguous. The CDR3 DNA reads as TGTGCCAGCAGCACCGACTCATACGAGCAGTACTTC. Protein sequence: CASSTDSYEQYF.